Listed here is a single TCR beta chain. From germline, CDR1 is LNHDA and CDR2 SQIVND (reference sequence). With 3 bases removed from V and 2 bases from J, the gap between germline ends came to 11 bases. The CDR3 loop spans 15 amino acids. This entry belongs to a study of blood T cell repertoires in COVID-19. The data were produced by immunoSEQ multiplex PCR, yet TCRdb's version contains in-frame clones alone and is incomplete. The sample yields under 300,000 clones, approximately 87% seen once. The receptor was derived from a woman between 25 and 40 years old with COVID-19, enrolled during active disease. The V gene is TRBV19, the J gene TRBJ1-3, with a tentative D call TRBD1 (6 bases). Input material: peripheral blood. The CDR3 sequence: CASSIQQGTGNTIYF. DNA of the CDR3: TGTGCCAGTAGTATTCAACAGGGAACTGGAAACACCATATATTTT. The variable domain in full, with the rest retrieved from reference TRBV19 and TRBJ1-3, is DGGITQSPKYLFRKEGQNVTLSCEQNLNHDAMYWYRQDPGQGLRLIYYSQIVNDFQKGDIAEGYSVSREKKESFPLTVTSAQKNPTAFYLCASSIQQGTGNTIYFGEGSWLTVV.